Shown below are 22 T cell receptor beta chains from a single sample sequenced in a study of shared clonotypes between healthy human individuals. TCRdb keeps only in-frame clones here, not all; method: immunoSEQ multiplex PCR. The sample holds 640,000 or so clones, roughly 78% seen once. Sequences were obtained from memory CD4+ T cells sorted from blood. The subset was: CD45RA-negative fraction. Receptor source: a woman under 40 in good health.

This chain connects TRBV28 to TRBJ1-5; D remains ambiguous. Germline V gene sequence: CDR1 MDHEN, CDR2 SYDVKM. V gave up 2 bases and J gave up 9 bases, with 8 bases separating them. The CDR3 runs 12 residues. In DNA, the CDR3 is TGTGCCAGCAGTTTAAATGCTTCGCCCCAGCATTTT. It translates to CASSLNASPQHF.

The chain uses TRBV5-1 and TRBJ2-2; 7 bases are a match to TRBD1. CDR3 size: 15 residues. Germline V gene sequence: CDR1 SGHRS, CDR2 YFSETQ. With 2 bases clipped from V and 6 bases from J, the junction kept 7 bases outside the gene matches. CDR3 in amino acids: CASSFTGTEAGELFF. In nucleotides, the CDR3 is TGCGCCAGCAGCTTCACCGGGACAGAAGCCGGGGAGCTGTTTTTT.

The chain employs TRBV29-1 and TRBJ2-4, with 8 bases aligning to TRBD1. The CDR3 consists of 14 residues. V trimming: 3 bases; J trimming: 6 bases; junction bases outside the gene matches: 7. Germline V gene lookup returns CDR1 SQVTM and CDR2 ANQGSEA. CDR3 DNA sequence: TGCAGCGTTGATCGGGTGGGGACAGGAAACATTCAGTACTTC. It translates to CSVDRVGTGNIQYF.

The rearrangement joins TRBV11-3 to TRBJ2-3, with D hard to call. Germline-derived CDR1 and CDR2 are SGHNT and YENEEA. Trimming shortened V by 0 bases and J by 1 base, and 5 bases separated the two germline ends. The CDR3 spans 14 residues. The CDR3 protein is CASSLDRRTDTQYF. The CDR3 nucleotides are TGTGCCAGCAGCTTAGACAGACGCACAGATACGCAGTATTTT.

The rearrangement uses TRBV28 and TRBJ2-4; TRBD2 agrees at 13 bases. Germline V gene data show CDR1 as MDHEN and CDR2 as SYDVKM. V was pared by 6 bases and J by 1 base, with 6 bases of the junction left unmatched. The CDR3 runs to 17 residues. Written as DNA, the CDR3 is TGTGCCAGCAGCCTGACTAGCGGGAGGATCGCCAAAAACATTCAGTACTTC. It yields the protein CASSLTSGRIAKNIQYF.

This clone came up a few times. The chain employs TRBV6-1 and TRBJ1-5; D ambiguous. The V gene's germline CDR1 is MNHNS and CDR2 SASEGT. The CDR3 has 13 residues. The germline V and J ends were trimmed by 7 bases and 6 bases, with 13 bases remaining between them. The chain's CDR3 is CASTRQEAQPQHF. CDR3 nucleotides: TGTGCCAGCACGAGGCAGGAAGCTCAGCCCCAGCATTTT.

A remark on this clone: The junction and the germline gene differ at one end; a read error may be behind it. The chain has TRBV6-5 and TRBJ1-2; D perhaps matches TRBD1 (5 bases). CDR1 MNHEY and CDR2 SVGAGI come from the germline V gene. The CDR3 runs 15 residues. This chain's CDR3 is CASSSTGDGSYGCTF. CDR3 DNA: TGTGCCAGCAGTTCTACCGGGGACGGTAGCTATGGCTGCACCTTC.

The chain recombines TRBV7-8 with TRBJ2-7; 13 nucleotides agree with TRBD2. Germline CDR1 and CDR2: SGHVS and FQNEAQ. V trimming: 1 base; J trimming: 2 bases; junction bases outside the gene matches: 11. There are 19 residues in the CDR3. CDR3 protein: CASSLGGVLTSGRAYEQYF. The CDR3, as DNA: TGTGCCAGCAGCTTAGGGGGGGTCTTAACTAGCGGGAGGGCCTACGAGCAGTACTTC.

This chain links TRBV27 with TRBJ2-3, with a possible D match to TRBD2 (6 bases). The CDR3 has 12 amino acids. V was trimmed by 1 base and J by 13 bases, leaving 12 bases between them. From germline, CDR1 is MNHEY and CDR2 SMNVEV (reference sequence). Written as DNA, the CDR3 is TGTGCCAGCAGTTTATTATCGGGAGTAGAGTATTTT. Translation gives CASSLLSGVEYF.

This sequence joins TRBV7-2 and TRBJ2-3, with 14 bases fitting TRBD2. The CDR3 spans 17 residues. Trimming removed 5 bases from V and 3 bases from J; junction bases left unmatched: 7. Germline V gene lookup returns CDR1 SGHTA and CDR2 FQGNSA. The CDR3 DNA follows: TGTGCCAGCAGCCCCCGCTGGACTAGCGGGAGGACAGATACGCAGTATTTT. It is translated as CASSPRWTSGRTDTQYF.

In its sample, this clone was seen once. The chain uses TRBV6-5 and TRBJ1-3; D call uncertain. V was pared by 0 bases and J by 0 bases, with 6 bases between. The germline V gene encodes CDR1 MNHEY and CDR2 SVGAGI. The CDR3 totals 15 residues. The DNA for the CDR3 is TGTGCCAGCAGTTACTCGGGTAACTCTGGAAACACCATATATTTT. Translating gives CASSYSGNSGNTIYF.

This clone has just a few counts. The chain joins TRBV6-5 to TRBJ1-5, with D hard to call. V lost 10 bases, J lost 6 bases, and 7 bases lay in between. This CDR3 has 10 amino acids. From germline, CDR1 is MNHEY and CDR2 SVGAGI. The CDR3 nucleotides read TGTGCCACCCAGGTTCAGCCCCAGCATTTT. Its translation: CATQVQPQHF.

V gene TRBV15 combines with J gene TRBJ1-5; no definite D call. CDR1 and CDR2 (germline): LNHNV, YYDKDF (reference sequence). This CDR3 region has 16 residues. The V and J ends lost 0 bases and 3 bases respectively, with 12 bases between them. In DNA, the CDR3 is TGTGCCACCAGCAGAGATGCAGGAGCGATCAATCAGCCCCAGCATTTT. It codes for CATSRDAGAINQPQHF.

V is TRBV7-6 and J is TRBJ2-2, with TRBD2 identical over 7 bases. The CDR3 covers 16 residues. V lost 2 bases, J lost 3 bases, and 6 bases stayed unmatched. Germline V gene sequence: CDR1 SGHVS, CDR2 FNYEAQ. CDR3 DNA: TGTGCCAGCAGCTTAAGGGCGGGAGTTGACACCGGGGAGCTGTTTTTT. This encodes CASSLRAGVDTGELFF. Supplemented by reference TRBV7-6 and TRBJ2-2, the full variable domain reads GAGVSQSPRYKVTKRGQDVALRCDPISGHVSLYWYRQALGQGPEFLTYFNYEAQQDKSGLPNDRFSAERPEGSISTLTIQRTEQRDSAMYRCASSLRAGVDTGELFFGEGSRLTVL.

This rearrangement joins TRBV4-2 to TRBJ2-5; D may be TRBD2 (6 bases). The CDR3 is 17 residues long. With 5 bases removed from V and 3 bases from J, the gap between germline ends came to 22 bases. Germline V gives CDR1 LGHNA, CDR2 YNFKEQ. CDR3 sequence (DNA): TGTGCCAGCAGCAGCGTCGGGAGCGGACCCCAGGAAGAGACCCAGTACTTC. Translated: CASSSVGSGPQEETQYF.

This clone was found a few times. The gene calls are TRBV28 and TRBJ1-2, with D unclear. This CDR3 region has 14 residues. Trimming stripped 4 bases from V and 1 base from J, with 10 bases between. CDR1 and CDR2 (germline): MDHEN, SYDVKM. CDR3 sequence: CASSSGSNNYGYTF. In nucleotides, the CDR3 is TGTGCCAGCAGTTCGGGCAGCAATAACTATGGCTACACCTTC.

This clone has only a few counts. The identical CDR3 is also encoded by other nucleotide sequences in the sample. The chain uses TRBV10-1 and TRBJ2-2; D unclear. The germline V gene has CDR1 WNHNN and CDR2 SYGVQD (reference sequence). There are 12 residues in the CDR3. Trimming shortened V by 6 bases and J by 0 bases, and 2 bases separated the two germline ends. CDR3 nucleotide sequence: TGCGCCAGCAGCCCGAACACCGGGGAGCTGTTTTTT. Its protein product is CASSPNTGELFF.

The J gene is TRBJ2-7, the V gene TRBV19; TRBD1 matches 9 bases. Germline V lookup: CDR1 LNHDA, CDR2 SQIVND (reference sequence). After removal of 8 bases from V and 1 base from J, the junction contained 6 bases not matched to a gene. This CDR3 comprises 14 residues. The DNA for the CDR3 is TGTGCCAGTGCTACCGGGACAGGGTCCTACGAGCAGTACTTC. Encoded protein: CASATGTGSYEQYF.

The chain uses TRBV30 and TRBJ2-2; 8 positions match TRBD2. The CDR3 runs to 17 residues. V dropped 3 bases and J dropped 5; count of bases not matched to a gene: 14. Germline V gives CDR1 GTSNPN, CDR2 SVGIG (reference sequence). The CDR3 here is CAWRLGGAGGGTGELFF. The CDR3 DNA reads TGTGCCTGGAGGTTGGGTGGGGCGGGAGGTGGAACCGGGGAGCTGTTTTTT.

This clone was recorded at least ten times. The chain combines TRBV7-8 with TRBJ2-5; 10 positions agree with TRBD2. Germline trimming cut 2 bases from V and 5 bases from J; bases unmatched to any gene: 11. The CDR3 consists of 17 residues. Germline assignment: CDR1 SGHVS and CDR2 FQNEAQ. This CDR3 reads CASSLWTSGGLLETQYF. The CDR3 region has the DNA TGTGCCAGCAGCTTATGGACTAGCGGTGGATTATTGGAGACCCAGTACTTC.

This clone appeared a few times. This chain joins TRBV5-1 and TRBJ2-6; TRBD2 matches 11 bases. This CDR3 region has 18 residues. V lost 1 base, J lost 4 bases, and 7 bases stayed unmatched. Germline V lookup: CDR1 SGHRS, CDR2 YFSETQ. This CDR3 is CASSLLAGGPAGANVLTF. Here the CDR3 DNA reads TGCGCCAGCAGCTTGTTAGCGGGAGGGCCTGCGGGGGCCAACGTCCTGACTTTC.

The CDR3 reads CASRRDREANSGYTF. In DNA, the CDR3 is TGTGCCAGCAGAAGGGACAGGGAGGCAAATTCGGGCTACACCTTC. The chain joins TRBV28 to TRBJ1-2, with 9 bases that match TRBD1. This CDR3 is built from 15 residues. Germline CDR1 reads MDHEN; CDR2 reads SYDVKM. Trimming cost V 6 bases and J 8 bases; bases outside gene matches: 13.